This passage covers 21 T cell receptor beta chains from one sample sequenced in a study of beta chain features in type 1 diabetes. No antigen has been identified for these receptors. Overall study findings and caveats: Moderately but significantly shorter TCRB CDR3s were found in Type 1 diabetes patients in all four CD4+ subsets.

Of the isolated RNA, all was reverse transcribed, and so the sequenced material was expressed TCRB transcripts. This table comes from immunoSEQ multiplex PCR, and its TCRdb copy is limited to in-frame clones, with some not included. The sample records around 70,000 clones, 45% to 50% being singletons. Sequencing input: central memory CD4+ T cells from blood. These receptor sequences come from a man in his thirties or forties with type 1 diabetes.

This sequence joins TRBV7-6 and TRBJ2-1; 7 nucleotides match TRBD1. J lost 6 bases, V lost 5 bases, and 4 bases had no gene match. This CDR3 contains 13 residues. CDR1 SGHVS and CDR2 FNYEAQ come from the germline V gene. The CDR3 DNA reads TGTGCCAGCAGCACAGGGGTCTCCAATGAGCAGTTCTTC. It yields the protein CASSTGVSNEQFF. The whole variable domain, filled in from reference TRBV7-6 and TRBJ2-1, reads GAGVSQSPRYKVTKRGQDVALRCDPISGHVSLYWYRQALGQGPEFLTYFNYEAQQDKSGLPNDRFSAERPEGSISTLTIQRTEQRDSAMYRCASSTGVSNEQFFGPGTRLTVL.

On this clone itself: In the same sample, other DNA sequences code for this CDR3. The CDR3, as DNA: TGTGCCAGCAGCTTAAGGGGCAACACTGAAGCTTTCTTT. It is translated as CASSLRGNTEAFF. The chain has TRBV7-2 and TRBJ1-1; D might be TRBD1 (5 bases). The germline gives CDR1 SGHTA, CDR2 FQGNSA. CDR3 length equals 13 residues. The V end was cut by 2 bases, the J end by 2 bases, with 6 bases between.

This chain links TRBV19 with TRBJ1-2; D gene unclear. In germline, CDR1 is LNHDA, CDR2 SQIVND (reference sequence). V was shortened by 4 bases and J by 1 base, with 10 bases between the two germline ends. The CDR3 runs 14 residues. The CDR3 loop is CASSREPVNYGYTF. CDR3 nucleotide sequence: TGTGCCAGTAGTAGGGAGCCTGTTAACTATGGCTACACCTTC.

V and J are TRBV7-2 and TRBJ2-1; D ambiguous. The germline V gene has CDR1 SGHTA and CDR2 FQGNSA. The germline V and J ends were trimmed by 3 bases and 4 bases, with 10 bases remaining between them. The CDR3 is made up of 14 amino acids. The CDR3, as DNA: TGTGCCAGCAGCTTCGACCCCGGGTACAATGAGCAGTTCTTC. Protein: CASSFDPGYNEQFF.

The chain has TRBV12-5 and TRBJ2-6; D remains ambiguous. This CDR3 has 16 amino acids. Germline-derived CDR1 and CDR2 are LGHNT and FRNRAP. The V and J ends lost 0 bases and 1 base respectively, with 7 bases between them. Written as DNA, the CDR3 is TGTGCTAGTGGTTTGGTCCGCGAGTCTGGGGCCAACGTCCTGACTTTC. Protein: CASGLVRESGANVLTF.

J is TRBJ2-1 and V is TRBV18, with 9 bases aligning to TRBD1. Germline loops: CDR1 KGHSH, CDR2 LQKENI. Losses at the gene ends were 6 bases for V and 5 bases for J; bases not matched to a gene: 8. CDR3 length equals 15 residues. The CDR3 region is CASSLGQGSDNEQFF. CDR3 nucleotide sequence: TGTGCCAGCTCTCTTGGACAGGGGTCGGACAATGAGCAGTTCTTC.

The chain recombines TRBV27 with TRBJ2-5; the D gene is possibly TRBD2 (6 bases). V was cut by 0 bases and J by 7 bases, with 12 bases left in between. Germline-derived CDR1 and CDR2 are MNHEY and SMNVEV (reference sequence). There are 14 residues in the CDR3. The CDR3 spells CASSLSAGRLTQYF. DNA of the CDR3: TGTGCCAGCAGTTTATCGGCGGGGAGGTTGACCCAGTACTTC.

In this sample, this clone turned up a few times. CDR3 sequence: CASSPIRRGPFSYEQYF. The CDR3 coding sequence is TGTGCCAGCAGTCCGATCCGCAGGGGGCCCTTCTCCTACGAGCAGTACTTC. The rearrangement uses TRBV27 and TRBJ2-7; 8 bases map to TRBD1. This CDR3 contains 17 residues. CDR1 and CDR2 (germline): MNHEY, SMNVEV (reference sequence). J was trimmed by 0 bases and V by 5 bases; bases with no gene match: 12.

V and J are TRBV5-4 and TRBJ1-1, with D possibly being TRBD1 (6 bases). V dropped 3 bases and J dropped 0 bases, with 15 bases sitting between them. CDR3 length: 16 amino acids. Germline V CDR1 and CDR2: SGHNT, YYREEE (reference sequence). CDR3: CASSSRDRFMNTEAFF. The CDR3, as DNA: TGTGCCAGCAGCTCCCGAGACAGGTTCATGAACACTGAAGCTTTCTTT.

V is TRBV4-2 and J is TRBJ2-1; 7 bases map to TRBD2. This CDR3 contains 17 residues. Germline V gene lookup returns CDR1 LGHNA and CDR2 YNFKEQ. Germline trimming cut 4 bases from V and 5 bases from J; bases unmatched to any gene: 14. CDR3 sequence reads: CASSRKSTAGENNEQFF. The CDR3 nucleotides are TGTGCCAGCAGCCGCAAAAGTACCGCGGGGGAAAACAATGAGCAGTTCTTC.

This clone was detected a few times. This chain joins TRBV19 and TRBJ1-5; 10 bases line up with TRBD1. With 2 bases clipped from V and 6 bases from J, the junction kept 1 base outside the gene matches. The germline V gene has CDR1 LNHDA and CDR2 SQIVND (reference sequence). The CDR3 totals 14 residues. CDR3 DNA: TGTGCCAGTAGTATAAGGACAGGGGGTCAGCCCCAGCATTTT. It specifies CASSIRTGGQPQHF.

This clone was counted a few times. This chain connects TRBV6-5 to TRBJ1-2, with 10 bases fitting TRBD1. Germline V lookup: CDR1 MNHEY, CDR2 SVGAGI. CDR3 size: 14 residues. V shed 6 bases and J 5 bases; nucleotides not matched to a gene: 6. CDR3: CASSQTGGGYGYTF. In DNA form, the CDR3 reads TGTGCCAGCAGCCAGACAGGGGGCGGATATGGCTACACCTTC.

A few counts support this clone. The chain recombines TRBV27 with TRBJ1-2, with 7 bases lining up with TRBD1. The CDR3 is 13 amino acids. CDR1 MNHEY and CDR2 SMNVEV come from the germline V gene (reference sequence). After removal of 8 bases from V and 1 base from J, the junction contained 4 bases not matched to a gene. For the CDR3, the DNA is TGTGCCAGCTCCAGGGGGAATAACTATGGCTACACCTTC. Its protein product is CASSRGNNYGYTF.

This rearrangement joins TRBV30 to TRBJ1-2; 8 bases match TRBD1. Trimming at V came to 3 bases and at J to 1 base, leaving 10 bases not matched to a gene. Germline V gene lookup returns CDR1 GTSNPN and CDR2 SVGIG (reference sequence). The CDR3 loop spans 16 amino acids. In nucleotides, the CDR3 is TGTGCCTGGAGCCAAACCTCTACAGGGGGTAACTATGGCTACACCTTC. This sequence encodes CAWSQTSTGGNYGYTF. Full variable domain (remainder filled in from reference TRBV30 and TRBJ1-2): SQTIHQWPATLVQPVGSPLSLECTVEGTSNPNLYWYRQAAGRGLQLLFYSVGIGQISSEVPQNLSASRPQDRQFILSSKKLLLSDSGFYLCAWSQTSTGGNYGYTFGSGTRLTVV.

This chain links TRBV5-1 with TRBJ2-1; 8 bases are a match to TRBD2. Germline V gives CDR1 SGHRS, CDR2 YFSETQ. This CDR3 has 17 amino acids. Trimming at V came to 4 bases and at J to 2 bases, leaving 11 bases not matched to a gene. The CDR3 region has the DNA TGCGCCAGCAGCGGGGGGGATAGCGGGGTTACCTACAATGAGCAGTTCTTC. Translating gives CASSGGDSGVTYNEQFF.

The CDR3 region has the DNA TGTGCCAGCTCACCCCAGGCGAGGAACACTGAAGCTTTCTTT. Protein product: CASSPQARNTEAFF. V gene TRBV18 combines with J gene TRBJ1-1; no clear D gene. CDR1 and CDR2 (germline): KGHSH, LQKENI. The V end was cut by 3 bases, the J end by 1 base, with 9 bases between. The CDR3 consists of 14 residues.

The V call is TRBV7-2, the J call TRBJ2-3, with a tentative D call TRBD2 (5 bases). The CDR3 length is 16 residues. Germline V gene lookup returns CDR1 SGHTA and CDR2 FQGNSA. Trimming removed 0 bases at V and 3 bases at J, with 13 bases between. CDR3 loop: CASSLAGLGGTDTQYF. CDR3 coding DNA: TGTGCCAGCAGCTTAGCGGGCCTAGGAGGTACAGATACGCAGTATTTT.

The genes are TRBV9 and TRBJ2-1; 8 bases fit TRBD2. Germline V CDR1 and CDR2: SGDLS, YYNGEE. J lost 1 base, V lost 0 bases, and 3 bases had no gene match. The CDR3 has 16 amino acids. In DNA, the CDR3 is TGTGCCAGCAGCGTAGGAGCGGGGGCTTCCTACAATGAGCAGTTCTTC. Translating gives CASSVGAGASYNEQFF.

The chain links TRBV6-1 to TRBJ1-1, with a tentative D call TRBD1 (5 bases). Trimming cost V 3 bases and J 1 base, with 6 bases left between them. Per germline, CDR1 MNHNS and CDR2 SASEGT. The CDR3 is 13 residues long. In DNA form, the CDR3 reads TGTGCCAGCAGTGACGGGGGGAACACTGAAGCTTTCTTT. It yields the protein CASSDGGNTEAFF.

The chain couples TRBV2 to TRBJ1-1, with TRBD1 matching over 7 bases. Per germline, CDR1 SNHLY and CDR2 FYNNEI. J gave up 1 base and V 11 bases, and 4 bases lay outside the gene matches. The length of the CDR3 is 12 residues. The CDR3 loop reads CALGQQNTEAFF. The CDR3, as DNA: TGTGCCCTGGGACAGCAGAACACTGAAGCTTTCTTT.

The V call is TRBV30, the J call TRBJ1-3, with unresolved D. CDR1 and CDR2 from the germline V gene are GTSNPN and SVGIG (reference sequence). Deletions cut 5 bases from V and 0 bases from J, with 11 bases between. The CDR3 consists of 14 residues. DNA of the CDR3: TGTGCCTGGGAGGTGGCGGCCTCTGGAAACACCATATATTTT. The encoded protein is CAWEVAASGNTIYF. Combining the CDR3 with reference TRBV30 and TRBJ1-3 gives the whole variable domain SQTIHQWPATLVQPVGSPLSLECTVEGTSNPNLYWYRQAAGRGLQLLFYSVGIGQISSEVPQNLSASRPQDRQFILSSKKLLLSDSGFYLCAWEVAASGNTIYFGEGSWLTVV.